A single sample gave rise to the 11 T cell receptor beta chains below, sequenced in a study of blood T cell repertoires in COVID-19. This table comes from immunoSEQ multiplex PCR, and its TCRdb copy is limited to in-frame clones, with some not included. The sample holds tens of thousands of clones, 85% to 90% seen once. The sample comprised peripheral blood. The receptors originated from a woman older than 75 in a cohort sampled during active or convalescent COVID-19.

The rearrangement links TRBV5-1 to TRBJ1-2; 11 nucleotides line up with TRBD1. Germline CDR1 is SGHRS and CDR2 is YFSETQ. This CDR3 comprises 14 residues. J gave up 6 bases and V 3 bases, and 4 bases lay outside the gene matches. CDR3 sequence: CASSYWTGGDGYTF. CDR3 coding DNA: TGCGCCAGCAGCTACTGGACAGGGGGCGATGGCTACACCTTC.

The chain combines TRBV28 with TRBJ2-1; 13 bases match TRBD2. Germline trimming cut 1 base from V and 9 bases from J; bases unmatched to any gene: 9. The CDR3 contains 17 residues. The germline V gene encodes CDR1 MDHEN and CDR2 SYDVKM. The CDR3 nucleotides are TGTGCCAGCAGTTTATTACGTACTAGCGGGAGGGCCACTGAGCAGTTCTTC. Translating gives CASSLLRTSGRATEQFF.

The chain links TRBV11-3 to TRBJ1-4; D unresolved. The CDR3 covers 14 residues. Looked up from germline, CDR1 is SGHNT and CDR2 is YENEEA. The V end lost 2 bases, the J end lost 8 bases, and 12 bases lay between the germline ends. This CDR3 reads CASSLSPAREKLFF. In nucleotides, the CDR3 is TGTGCCAGCAGCTTATCACCCGCACGGGAAAAACTGTTTTTT.

J is TRBJ2-5 and V is TRBV11-2, with unresolved D. Between the trimmed V and J ends, which lost 1 base and 3 bases, there was a span of 12 bases. The germline V gene has CDR1 SGHAT and CDR2 FQNNGV. The CDR3 is 15 amino acids. Here the CDR3 reads CASSLVPAREETQYF. CDR3 in DNA: TGTGCCAGCAGCTTAGTCCCAGCCCGGGAAGAGACCCAGTACTTC. Combining the CDR3 with reference TRBV11-2 and TRBJ2-5 gives the whole variable domain EAGVAQSPRYKIIEKRQSVAFWCNPISGHATLYWYQQILGQGPKLLIQFQNNGVVDDSQLPKDRFSAERLKGVDSTLKIQPAKLEDSAVYLCASSLVPAREETQYFGPGTRLLVL.

The sample holds a few counts of this clone. This chain uses TRBV19 with TRBJ1-5; maybe TRBD1 (6 bases). Between the trimmed V and J ends, which lost 4 bases and 7 bases, there was a span of 17 bases. The germline V gene has CDR1 LNHDA and CDR2 SQIVND (reference sequence). CDR3 length: 15 amino acids. The CDR3 loop is CASSTLVGAGQPQHF. The CDR3 region has the DNA TGTGCCAGTAGTACTTTGGTGGGGGCAGGGCAGCCCCAGCATTTT.

The chain has TRBV6-5 and TRBJ2-1; D perhaps matches TRBD2 (5 bases). The CDR3 runs to 15 residues. The germline V gene has CDR1 MNHEY and CDR2 SVGAGI. V was cut by 4 bases and J by 3 bases, with 13 bases left in between. The CDR3 reads CASSSASPLYNEQFF. As DNA, the CDR3 is TGTGCCAGCAGTTCGGCTAGCCCACTCTACAATGAGCAGTTCTTC.

The chain carries TRBV7-9 and TRBJ2-3; 8 bases are shared with TRBD2. Germline CDR1 SEHNR, CDR2 FQNEAQ (reference sequence). This CDR3 contains 16 residues. Losses at the gene ends were 1 base for V and 3 bases for J; bases not matched to a gene: 6. The CDR3, as DNA: TGTGCCAGCAGCTTAGGCAGCGGGAGAGGTACAGATACGCAGTATTTT. This codes for CASSLGSGRGTDTQYF.

The CDR3 protein is CASSQGGTGGWGYTF. The CDR3, as DNA: TGCGCCAGCAGCCAGGGTGGGACAGGGGGCTGGGGCTACACCTTC. The chain joins TRBV4-1 to TRBJ1-2, with 12 positions matching TRBD1. CDR1 MGHRA and CDR2 YSYEKL come from the germline V gene. The J segment lost 8 bases and the V segment lost 3 bases, leaving 7 bases of the junction unmatched. This CDR3 contains 15 residues.

This chain joins TRBV14 and TRBJ1-6; weak D call: TRBD1 (5 bases). Germline V gene lookup returns CDR1 SGHDN and CDR2 FVKESK. V lost 0 bases to trimming and J lost 6 bases, with 9 bases between them. The length of the CDR3 is 15 residues. The chain's CDR3 is CASSQDRVPNSPLHF. CDR3 nucleotides: TGTGCCAGCAGCCAAGACAGGGTACCTAATTCACCCCTCCACTTT.

The V and J genes are TRBV4-2 and TRBJ1-5; D might be TRBD1 (5 bases). This CDR3 is 15 amino acids long. Germline values: CDR1 LGHNA, CDR2 YNFKEQ. V dropped 0 bases and J dropped 9 bases, with 15 bases sitting between them. CDR3 region: CASSQDHGGDRPQHF. The DNA for the CDR3 is TGTGCCAGCAGCCAAGATCATGGGGGGGATCGGCCCCAGCATTTT.

The chain carries TRBV10-2 and TRBJ2-3; TRBD2 matches 8 bases. V dropped 0 bases and J dropped 1; count of bases not matched to a gene: 12. The CDR3 length is 19 residues. Germline V gene data show CDR1 as WSHSY and CDR2 as SAAADI. Here the CDR3 reads CASSESWLSREGGTDTQYF. The CDR3 bases are TGCGCCAGCAGTGAGTCGTGGTTAAGTCGGGAGGGCGGCACAGATACGCAGTATTTT.